These 20 T cell receptor beta chains were sequenced from one sample in a study of vaccination effects on CD4 cells after COVID-19. No cognate antigen is known for these TCRs. Before sequencing took place, the ViraFEST assay used viral peptide pools to expand antigen-specific CD4+ T cells. CD4+ T cell isolation took place after about 11 days of culture. Infection dated between March and December 2020, before the Alpha, Beta and Delta variants reached the United States. Produced via immunoSEQ multiplex PCR; TCRdb's table is partial and in-frame only. This table holds roughly 70,000 clones, 65% to 85% found once. Here the sequenced sample was CD4+ T cells from PBMCs cultured with HIV peptides, taken before COVID-19 vaccination. This sample's subset: HIV-1 Nef peptide pool negative control/reference culture. The receptors stem from a human donor who had a prior SARS-CoV-2 infection.

This clone was seen only once. J is TRBJ2-1 and V is TRBV9, with 7 bases lining up with TRBD1. In germline, CDR1 is SGDLS, CDR2 YYNGEE. The ends lost 0 bases at V and 3 bases at J; junction bases unmatched: 6. The CDR3 has 16 residues. The DNA for the CDR3 is TGTGCCAGCAGCGTAGGTACAGGGGTTAACTACAATGAGCAGTTCTTC. Translated, it gives CASSVGTGVNYNEQFF.

This clone was seen a few times. The chain has TRBV20-1 and TRBJ2-5; TRBD2 is a possible D gene (5 bases). The germline V gene has CDR1 DFQATT and CDR2 SNEGSKA (reference sequence). Trimming took off 3 bases at V and 4 bases at J, with 12 bases between the two ends. There are 13 residues in the CDR3. CDR3 sequence: CSASRTARETQYF. The CDR3 DNA follows: TGCAGTGCTAGTAGGACTGCCCGAGAGACCCAGTACTTC.

The rearrangement joins TRBV2 to TRBJ2-3, with D possibly TRBD2 on 5 matching bases. Per the germline V gene, CDR1 is SNHLY and CDR2 is FYNNEI. V lost 5 bases and J lost 3, with 12 bases in between. The CDR3 has 14 residues. In nucleotides, the CDR3 is TGTGCCAGCAGTCCGGGGTGGAGGACAGATACGCAGTATTTT. The encoded protein is CASSPGWRTDTQYF. Combining the CDR3 with reference TRBV2 and TRBJ2-3 gives the whole variable domain EPEVTQTPSHQVTQMGQEVILRCVPISNHLYFYWYRQILGQKVEFLVSFYNNEISEKSEIFDDQFSVERPDGSNFTLKIRSTKLEDSAMYFCASSPGWRTDTQYFGPGTRLTVL.

The V call is TRBV6-5, the J call TRBJ2-5; the D gene could be TRBD1 or TRBD2 (5 bases each). With 5 bases removed from V and 5 bases from J, the gap between germline ends came to 12 bases. The V gene's germline CDR1 is MNHEY and CDR2 SVGAGI. This CDR3 contains 13 residues. CDR3 loop: CASSRPGRETQYF. CDR3 DNA sequence: TGTGCCAGCAGTCGTCCGGGGCGGGAGACCCAGTACTTC.

The gene calls are TRBV7-2 and TRBJ2-4, with TRBD1 as a possible D gene (6 bases). The V gene lost 2 bases and the J gene lost 7 bases, with 12 bases spanning the gap. The CDR3 runs to 14 residues. Germline CDR1 and CDR2: SGHTA and FQGNSA. The CDR3 spells CASSLLQGPNIQYF. In DNA, the CDR3 is TGTGCCAGCAGCTTACTTCAGGGGCCCAACATTCAGTACTTC.

The V and J genes are TRBV7-3 and TRBJ2-1, with TRBD2 matching 11 bases. V lost 5 bases to trimming and J lost 4 bases; unmatched junction nucleotides: 7. There are 16 residues in the CDR3. The germline V gene has CDR1 SGHTA and CDR2 FQGTGA. The CDR3 DNA is TGTGCCAGCAGCCCAGATAGCGGGAGGGTTTACAATGAGCAGTTCTTC. It encodes CASSPDSGRVYNEQFF.

The V call is TRBV7-2, the J call TRBJ2-5, with 9 bases lining up with TRBD2. The CDR3 has 17 amino acids. The trim removed 1 base at V and 2 bases at J, leaving 8 bases unmatched. Germline V gene lookup returns CDR1 SGHTA and CDR2 FQGNSA. In DNA, the CDR3 is TGTGCCAGCAGCTTAGGGCCGCCGACTAGCGGACAAGAGACCCAGTACTTC. It yields the protein CASSLGPPTSGQETQYF.

V usage is TRBV5-4 and J usage is TRBJ2-1, with a tentative D call TRBD1 (5 bases). V was shortened by 2 bases and J by 8 bases, with 11 bases between the two germline ends. The CDR3 is 13 residues long. Germline V gives CDR1 SGHNT, CDR2 YYREEE (reference sequence). In DNA form, the CDR3 reads TGTGCCAGCAGCTTATCAGGGTTCGATGAGCAGTTCTTC. Its translation is CASSLSGFDEQFF.

This chain joins TRBV12-3 or TRBV12-4 and TRBJ1-2; the D is unclear. The CDR3 is made up of 11 amino acids. The ends were cut back, 5 bases at V and 7 bases at J, with 8 bases in the middle. The CDR3 is CASSLRAGYTF. The CDR3 DNA reads as TGTGCCAGCAGTCTTAGGGCTGGCTACACCTTC.

The chain carries TRBV30 and TRBJ1-1, with D tentatively TRBD1 (5 bases). The germline gives CDR1 GTSNPN, CDR2 SVGIG (reference sequence). The V gene lost 0 bases and the J gene lost 6 bases, with 11 bases spanning the gap. This CDR3 region has 13 residues. In DNA, the CDR3 is TGTGCCTGGAGTGTCGAGGGGTACGCTGAAGCTTTCTTT. Protein product: CAWSVEGYAEAFF. Together with reference TRBV30 and TRBJ1-1, the CDR3 gives the full variable domain: SQTIHQWPATLVQPVGSPLSLECTVEGTSNPNLYWYRQAAGRGLQLLFYSVGIGQISSEVPQNLSASRPQDRQFILSSKKLLLSDSGFYLCAWSVEGYAEAFFGQGTRLTVV.

This clone has only a few counts. The rearrangement uses TRBV5-1 and TRBJ1-3; D not certain. Germline V gene data show CDR1 as SGHRS and CDR2 as YFSETQ. Deletions cut 9 bases from V and 2 bases from J, with 12 bases between. This CDR3 spans 13 amino acids. The CDR3 spells CATKSTTGNTIYF. The CDR3 DNA is TGCGCCACCAAGTCGACAACTGGAAACACCATATATTTT.

This clone was detected only a few times. Written as DNA, the CDR3 is TGTGCCAGCAGCTTAGGGTTGACCCAGTACTTC. Translating gives CASSLGLTQYF. The J gene is TRBJ2-5, the V gene TRBV7-9; D is unclear. This CDR3 comprises 11 residues. Germline CDR1 SEHNR, CDR2 FQNEAQ (reference sequence). Trimming took off 1 base at V and 7 bases at J, with 4 bases between the two ends.

J is TRBJ1-5 and V is TRBV19; weak D call: TRBD1 (6 bases). Trimming pared 1 base from V and 6 bases from J, leaving 13 bases between. Germline values: CDR1 LNHDA, CDR2 SQIVND (reference sequence). This CDR3 comprises 15 residues. In nucleotides, the CDR3 is TGTGCCAGTAGTATAGGGGACACCTCGGGTCAGCCCCAGCATTTT. Its protein product is CASSIGDTSGQPQHF.

The V and J genes are TRBV2 and TRBJ2-7; 7 bases line up with TRBD1. Germline CDR1 SNHLY, CDR2 FYNNEI. V was pared by 6 bases and J by 4 bases, with 9 bases of the junction left unmatched. This CDR3 has 14 amino acids. This chain's CDR3 is CASSPPGQLYEQYF. DNA of the CDR3: TGTGCCAGCAGCCCCCCGGGACAGCTATACGAGCAGTACTTC.

J is TRBJ2-1 and V is TRBV7-3, with D perhaps given as TRBD1 or TRBD2 (6 bases each). With 4 bases removed from V and 9 bases from J, the gap between germline ends came to 10 bases. This CDR3 spans 12 amino acids. Germline CDR1 reads SGHTA; CDR2 reads FQGTGA. DNA of the CDR3: TGTGCCAGCAGCTATGGGGGGCCTGAGCAGTTCTTC. Encoded protein: CASSYGGPEQFF.

This chain connects TRBV5-1 to TRBJ1-2, with D unclear. Germline V gene sequence: CDR1 SGHRS, CDR2 YFSETQ. The CDR3 extends over 13 amino acids. The ends were cut back, 1 base at V and 5 bases at J, with 9 bases in the middle. The CDR3 DNA reads as TGCGCCAGCAGCTTGACAATAGGGTATGGCTACACCTTC. It specifies CASSLTIGYGYTF. Drawing the rest from reference TRBV5-1 and TRBJ1-2, the complete variable domain is KAGVTQTPRYLIKTRGQQVTLSCSPISGHRSVSWYQQTPGQGLQFLFEYFSETQRNKGNFPGRFSGRQFSNSRSEMNVSTLELGDSALYLCASSLTIGYGYTFGSGTRLTVV.

J is TRBJ1-2 and V is TRBV5-1; the D gene is possibly TRBD1 (5 bases). V was cut by 5 bases and J by 4 bases, with 21 bases left in between. CDR1 is SGHRS, CDR2 YFSETQ, per germline. The CDR3 spans 16 residues. CDR3 sequence (DNA): TGCGCCAGCAGTCTCTCCGGGGCCACACAGCTCTATGGCTACACCTTC. Its protein product is CASSLSGATQLYGYTF.

This chain uses TRBV9 with TRBJ2-2; D ambiguous. The CDR3 covers 13 residues. Trimming removed 7 bases at V and 4 bases at J, with 11 bases between. Germline V gene sequence: CDR1 SGDLS, CDR2 YYNGEE. The DNA of the CDR3 is TGTGCCAGCGGGCCTCAGCCCACCGGGGAGCTGTTTTTT. Encoded protein: CASGPQPTGELFF.

This clone was seen only a few times. The rearrangement links TRBV19 to TRBJ2-1; D is perhaps TRBD2 (6 bases). Germline loops: CDR1 LNHDA, CDR2 SQIVND (reference sequence). CDR3 size: 16 residues. V lost 3 bases, J lost 9 bases, and 21 bases lay in between. The CDR3 protein is CASSISSGVLGGEQFF. The CDR3 DNA follows: TGTGCCAGTAGTATTTCCTCGGGAGTGCTTGGGGGTGAGCAGTTCTTC.

The chain uses TRBV3-1 (or the pseudogene TRBV3-2) and TRBJ1-2; D might be TRBD1 (5 bases). This CDR3 spans 17 amino acids. Per germline, CDR1 LGHDT and CDR2 YNNKEL (reference sequence). With 1 base removed from V and 0 bases from J, the gap between germline ends came to 15 bases. The CDR3 DNA is TGTGCCAGCAGCCAAGCGGCAGGGATAGTCCCTAACTATGGCTACACCTTC. Residues: CASSQAAGIVPNYGYTF.